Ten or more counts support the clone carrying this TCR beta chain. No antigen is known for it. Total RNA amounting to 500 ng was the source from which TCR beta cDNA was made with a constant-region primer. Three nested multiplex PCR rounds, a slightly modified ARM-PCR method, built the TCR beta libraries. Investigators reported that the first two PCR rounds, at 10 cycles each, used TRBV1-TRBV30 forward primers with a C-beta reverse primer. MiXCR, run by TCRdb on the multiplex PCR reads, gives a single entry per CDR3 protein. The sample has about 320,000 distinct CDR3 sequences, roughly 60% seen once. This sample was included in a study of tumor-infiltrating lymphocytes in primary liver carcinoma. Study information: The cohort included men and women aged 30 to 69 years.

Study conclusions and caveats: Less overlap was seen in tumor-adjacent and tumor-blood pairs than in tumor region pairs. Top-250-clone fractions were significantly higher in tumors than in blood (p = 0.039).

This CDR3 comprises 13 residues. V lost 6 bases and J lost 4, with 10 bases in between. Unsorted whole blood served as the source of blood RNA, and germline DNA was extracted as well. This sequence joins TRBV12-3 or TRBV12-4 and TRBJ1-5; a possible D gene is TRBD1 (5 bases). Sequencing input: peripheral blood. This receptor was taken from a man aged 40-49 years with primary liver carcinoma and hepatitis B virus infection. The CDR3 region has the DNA TGTGCCAGCAGGCAGGGACGGAATCAGCCCCAGCATTTT. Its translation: CASRQGRNQPQHF.